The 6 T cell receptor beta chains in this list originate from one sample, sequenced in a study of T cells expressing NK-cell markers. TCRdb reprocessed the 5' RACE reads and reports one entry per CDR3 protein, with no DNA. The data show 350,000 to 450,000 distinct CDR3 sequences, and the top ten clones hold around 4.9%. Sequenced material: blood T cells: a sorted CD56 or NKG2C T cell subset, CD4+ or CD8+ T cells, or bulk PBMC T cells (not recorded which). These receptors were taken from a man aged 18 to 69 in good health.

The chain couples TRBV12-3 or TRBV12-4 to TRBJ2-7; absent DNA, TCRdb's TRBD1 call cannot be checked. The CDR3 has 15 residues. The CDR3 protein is CASSLRGQGTYEQYF.

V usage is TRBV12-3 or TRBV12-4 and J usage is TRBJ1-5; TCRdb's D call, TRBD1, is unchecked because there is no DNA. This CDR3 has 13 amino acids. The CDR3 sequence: CASSLGVGGPQHF.

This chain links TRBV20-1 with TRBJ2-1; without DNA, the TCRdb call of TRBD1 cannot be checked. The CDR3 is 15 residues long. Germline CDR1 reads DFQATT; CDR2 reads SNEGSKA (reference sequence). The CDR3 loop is CSARGPGQGNNEQFF.

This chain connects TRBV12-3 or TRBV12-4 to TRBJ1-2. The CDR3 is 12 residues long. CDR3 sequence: CASSLIGLSYTF.

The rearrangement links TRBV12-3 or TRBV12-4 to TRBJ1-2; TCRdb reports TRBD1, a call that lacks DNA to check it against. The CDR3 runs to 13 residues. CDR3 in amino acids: CASSGGANYGYTF.

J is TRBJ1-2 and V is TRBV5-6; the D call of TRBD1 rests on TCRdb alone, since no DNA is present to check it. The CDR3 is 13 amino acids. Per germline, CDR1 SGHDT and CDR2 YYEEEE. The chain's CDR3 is CASSTTGVYGYTF.